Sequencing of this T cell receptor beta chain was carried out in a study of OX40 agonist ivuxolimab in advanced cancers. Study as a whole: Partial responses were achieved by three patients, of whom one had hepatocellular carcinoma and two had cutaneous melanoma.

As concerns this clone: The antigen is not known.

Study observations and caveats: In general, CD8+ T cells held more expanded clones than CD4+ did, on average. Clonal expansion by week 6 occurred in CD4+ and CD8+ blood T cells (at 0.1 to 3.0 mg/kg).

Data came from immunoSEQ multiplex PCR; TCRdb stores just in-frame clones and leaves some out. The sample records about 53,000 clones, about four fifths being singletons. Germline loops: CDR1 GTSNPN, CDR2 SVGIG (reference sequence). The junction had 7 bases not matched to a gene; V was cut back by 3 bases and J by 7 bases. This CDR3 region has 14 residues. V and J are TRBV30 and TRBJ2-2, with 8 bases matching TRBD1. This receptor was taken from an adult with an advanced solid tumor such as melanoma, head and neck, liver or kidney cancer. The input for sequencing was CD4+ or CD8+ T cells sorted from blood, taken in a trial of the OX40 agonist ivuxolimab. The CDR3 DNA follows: TGTGCCTGGAGCCGGACAGGGCTAAACGGGGAGCTGTTTTTT. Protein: CAWSRTGLNGELFF.